These T cell receptor beta chains were read from a single sample in a study of blood T cell repertoires in COVID-19. The method was immunoSEQ multiplex PCR; TCRdb's version includes in-frame clones alone and lacks a portion of them. The sample includes a few hundred thousand clones, roughly 86% of them seen just once. Source material: peripheral blood. The receptors derive from a man aged 35 to 55 who had recovered from COVID-19. Each CDR3 is given with its conserved first and last residue. The D gene is left open where the match is weak. Not every row has a clone size; where given, it reads once, few, many or a size class.

V	J	size	D	CDR3	DNA
TRBV25-1	TRBJ1-2	.	TRBD1	CASSEAGQRPRGYTF	TGTGCCAGCAGTGAAGCGGGACAGAGACCGAGGGGCTACACCTTC
TRBV20-1	TRBJ2-2	.	TRBD2	CSASPPPAGTHGELFF	TGCAGTGCTAGTCCCCCCCCAGCGGGGACCCACGGGGAGCTGTTTTTT
TRBV4-3	TRBJ2-4	.	.	CASSPQGTLVGKNIQYF	TGCGCCAGCAGCCCGCAGGGGACCCTAGTAGGCAAAAACATTCAGTACTTC
TRBV3-1/TRBV3-2	TRBJ2-7	.	.	CASSLSRRAPSYEQYF	TGTGCCAGCAGCCTTTCTCGGCGGGCGCCCTCCTACGAGCAGTACTTC
TRBV15	TRBJ1-1	.	.	CATSRGPGVNTEAFF	TGTGCCACCAGCAGAGGGCCAGGCGTTAACACTGAAGCTTTCTTT
TRBV7-9	TRBJ2-2	.	TRBD2	CASSLSSGANTGELFF	TGTGCCAGCAGCTTGTCTAGCGGAGCGAACACCGGGGAGCTGTTTTTT
TRBV4-1	TRBJ1-4	.	.	CASSPERVANEKLFF	TGCGCCAGCAGCCCCGAGAGGGTTGCTAATGAAAAACTGTTTTTT
TRBV7-9	TRBJ2-3	.	TRBD1	CASNLKTGWADTQYF	TGTGCCAGCAACTTAAAGACAGGGTGGGCAGATACGCAGTATTTT
TRBV7-3	TRBJ1-5	once	.	CASSFTRGSNQPQHF	TGTGCCAGCAGCTTTACAAGAGGGAGCAATCAGCCCCAGCATTTT
TRBV7-2	TRBJ2-7	once	.	CASSPTDYEQYF	TGTGCCAGCAGCCCGACAGATTACGAGCAGTACTTC
TRBV7-6	TRBJ2-2	.	.	CASSLGGSGSYSGELFF	TGTGCCAGCAGCTTAGGGGGTTCAGGGTCCTATTCCGGGGAGCTGTTTTTT
TRBV14	TRBJ1-4	.	TRBD1	CASSRLQGQGEKLFF	TGTGCCAGCAGCCGATTACAGGGGCAGGGGGAAAAACTGTTTTTT
TRBV7-2	TRBJ2-1	.	.	CASSFTRYNEQFF	TGTGCCAGCAGCTTTACTAGGTACAATGAGCAGTTCTTC
TRBV19	TRBJ1-2	.	TRBD1	CASSPPTGGPPTYGYTF	TGTGCCAGTAGTCCACCGACAGGGGGCCCTCCGACCTATGGCTACACCTTC
TRBV11-2	TRBJ1-3	once	TRBD1	CASSSQGAPGNTIYF	TGTGCCAGCAGCTCCCAGGGGGCGCCTGGAAACACCATATATTTT
TRBV9	TRBJ2-5	.	.	CASSPLRVETQYF	TGTGCCAGCAGCCCTTTGAGGGTGGAGACCCAGTACTTC
TRBV7-2	TRBJ1-2	.	TRBD1	CASSSDRGRVNYGYTF	TGTGCCAGCAGCTCGGACAGGGGGCGCGTTAACTATGGCTACACCTTC
TRBV5-6	TRBJ1-1	many	TRBD1	CASSIRTGVPEAFF	TGTGCCAGCAGCATCCGGACAGGGGTCCCTGAAGCTTTCTTT
TRBV18	TRBJ2-3	once	TRBD1	CASSPNRGHRGDTQYF	TGTGCCAGCTCACCGAACAGGGGGCATCGAGGAGATACGCAGTATTTT
TRBV4-1	TRBJ2-7	.	.	CASSQDRRARSLYEQYF	TGCGCCAGCAGCCAAGACCGGAGGGCTAGAAGTCTGTACGAGCAGTACTTC
TRBV7-9	TRBJ1-2	.	.	CASSFNRDGYTF	TGTGCCAGCAGCTTTAACAGGGATGGCTACACCTTC
TRBV12-3/TRBV12-4	TRBJ1-5	.	TRBD1	CASRDRGHQPQHF	TGTGCCAGCCGGGACAGGGGCCATCAGCCCCAGCATTTT
TRBV19	TRBJ1-5	.	.	CASSPGTYLRAQHF	TGTGCCAGTAGTCCTGGGACTTATCTTAGGGCCCAGCATTTT
TRBV4-1	TRBJ1-5	.	.	CASSQGDLGNQPQHF	TGCGCCAGCAGCCAAGGGGACTTAGGGAATCAGCCCCAGCATTTT
TRBV5-1	TRBJ1-4	.	.	CASSLAQGRGEKLFF	TGCGCCAGCAGCTTGGCACAGGGCCGGGGTGAAAAACTGTTTTTT
TRBV2	TRBJ2-3	.	.	CASSARTGTDTQYF	TGTGCCAGCAGTGCTAGAACCGGCACAGATACGCAGTATTTT
TRBV7-9	TRBJ1-2	few	.	CASSSAGRGYTF	TGTGCCAGCAGCTCCGCCGGGAGAGGCTACACCTTC
TRBV5-1	TRBJ1-3	.	.	CASSLRGSGNTIYF	TGCGCCAGCAGCTTGAGGGGATCTGGAAACACCATATATTTT
TRBV30	TRBJ1-2	.	TRBD1	CAWAGGPYGYTF	TGTGCCTGGGCAGGGGGACCCTATGGCTACACCTTC
TRBV5-4	TRBJ1-2	.	.	CASSLGQEGYGYTF	TGTGCCAGCAGCTTGGGGCAGGAGGGCTATGGCTACACCTTC
TRBV6-5	TRBJ2-1	.	.	CASTRQATRVDEQFF	TGTGCCAGCACCCGGCAGGCCACGCGGGTCGATGAGCAGTTCTTC
TRBV5-8	TRBJ2-5	.	TRBD2	CASSQGLTYF	TGTGCCAGCAGCCAGGGACTAACTTACTTC
TRBV2	TRBJ2-3	.	TRBD2	CASSPGPTSGGAEDTQYF	TGTGCCAGCTCCCCGGGACCGACTAGCGGGGGGGCCGAAGATACGCAGTATTTT
TRBV12-3/TRBV12-4	TRBJ1-2	.	TRBD1	CASSYRQGHGYTF	TGTGCCAGCAGCTATCGACAGGGCCATGGCTACACCTTC
TRBV25-1	TRBJ2-7	.	.	CASSELGGVEQYF	TGTGCCAGCAGTGAATTGGGAGGCGTCGAGCAGTACTTC
TRBV19	TRBJ1-4	.	TRBD1	CASSPGQGIPGKLFF	TGTGCCAGTAGTCCGGGACAGGGGATCCCTGGAAAACTGTTTTTT
TRBV2	TRBJ2-3	.	.	CASSGGTYTDTQYF	TGTGCCAGCTCCGGAGGGACTTACACAGATACGCAGTATTTT
TRBV30	TRBJ2-2	.	.	CAWSGTQQSGELFF	TGTGCCTGGAGTGGGACTCAGCAGTCCGGGGAGCTGTTTTTT
TRBV14	TRBJ2-2	.	.	CASSPTGSLTGELFF	TGTGCCAGCAGCCCCACAGGCTCCCTTACCGGGGAGCTGTTTTTT